This TCR beta chain was captured in a study of early T cells in non-severe SARS-CoV-2 infection. The wider study: The input, bulk RNA from unsorted whole blood, was sequenced, and chains were unpaired.

Many counts were recorded for this clonotype. Its target is not known. The TCR library protocol was used to attach unique molecular identifiers. These identifiers were attached to individual cDNA molecules. TCRdb reprocessed the 5' RACE reads with MiXCR, giving one entry per CDR3 protein. The sample carries 50,000 to 70,000 distinct CDR3 sequences, about 8.9% recorded once. The length of the CDR3 is 14 residues. The germline V gene encodes CDR1 SGHTA and CDR2 FQGTGA. J was trimmed by 7 bases and V by 4 bases; bases with no gene match: 5. Overall study results and limits: A preference for anti-spike CD8 responses marked VDJdb matching, which missed private and CD4 specificities.

Sequencing was done on a sample of whole blood. The chain employs TRBV7-3 and TRBJ2-2; 8 nucleotides align to TRBD2. The source of this sequence is an adult who was a healthcare worker with PCR-confirmed SARS-CoV-2 infection or an uninfected control (not recorded which). The DNA for the CDR3 is TGTGCCAGCAGCTCCGGGGGGGCTGTCGGGGAGCTGTTTTTT. Encoded protein: CASSSGGAVGELFF.